This is a list of T cell receptor beta chains from one sample in a study of blood T cell repertoires in COVID-19. Data came from immunoSEQ multiplex PCR; TCRdb stores just in-frame clones and leaves some out. This sample has about 120,000 clones, with over 75% found just once. The specimen was peripheral blood. All receptors come from a young man with COVID-19, enrolled during active disease. CDR3s include the opening cysteine and the closing phenylalanine or tryptophan. D genes are given only for firm matches. Rows give clone size only sometimes, using once, few, many, or a class for an expanded clone.

V	D	J	size	DNA	CDR3
TRBV5-6	TRBD1	TRBJ2-7	NA	TGTGCCAGCAATCTCCACAGGGGGGAGCAGTACTTC	CASNLHRGEQYF
TRBV19	NA	TRBJ2-7	NA	TGTGCCAGTAACCCCCGTTACGGCTCCTACGAGCAGTACTTC	CASNPRYGSYEQYF
TRBV3-1/TRBV3-2	NA	TRBJ1-6	NA	TGTGCCAGCAGCCAAGTCAGGGGTTATTCACCCCTCCACTTT	CASSQVRGYSPLHF
TRBV11-3	TRBD1	TRBJ1-1	NA	TGTGCCAGCAGCTTAGGGAGACAGGGTTCGGCTTTCTTT	CASSLGRQGSAFF
TRBV28	TRBD2	TRBJ2-1	few	TGTGCCAGCAGTTTCCCGGTTGCGGGGGGGGACAATGAGCAGTTCTTC	CASSFPVAGGDNEQFF
TRBV10-3	NA	TRBJ1-2	NA	TGTGCCATCAGTGAGTCGGGGGGATACGGCTATGGCTACACCTTC	CAISESGGYGYGYTF
TRBV30	TRBD1	TRBJ1-4	once	TGTGCCTGGAGTCGAAACCAGGGGACAGGGGCTGAAAAACTGTTTTTT	CAWSRNQGTGAEKLFF
TRBV4-2	TRBD2	TRBJ2-2	NA	TGTGCCAGCAGCCCGGGACTAGCGGGAGATTTCACCGGGGAGCTGTTTTTT	CASSPGLAGDFTGELFF
TRBV19	NA	TRBJ1-1	NA	TGTGCCAGTACTAGGGGGGGGGTGAACACTGAAGCTTTCTTT	CASTRGGVNTEAFF
TRBV5-3	TRBD2	TRBJ2-7	NA	TGTGCCAGAAGCCCCTCAGCTAGCGGGGACCCACCGCCCTACGAGCAGTACTTC	CARSPSASGDPPPYEQYF
TRBV10-2	TRBD2	TRBJ2-7	NA	TGCGCCAGCAGTATAGCGGGAGACTACGAGCAGTACTTC	CASSIAGDYEQYF
TRBV28	NA	TRBJ2-2	NA	TGTGCCAGCTCGATGGGGCTCCCGAACACCGGGGAGCTGTTTTTT	CASSMGLPNTGELFF
TRBV6-1	TRBD1	TRBJ1-5	NA	TGTGCCAGCAGTGAAAGGAGGGGACAGTATAGCAATCAGCCCCAGCATTTT	CASSERRGQYSNQPQHF
TRBV29-1	NA	TRBJ2-3	NA	TGCAGCGTTGAGCGGGACAGCACTAGCACAGATACGCAGTATTTT	CSVERDSTSTDTQYF
TRBV7-8	NA	TRBJ1-5	NA	TGTGCCAGCAGCCCAGATGGAGGGATGAGTCAGCCCCAGCATTTT	CASSPDGGMSQPQHF
TRBV24-1	NA	TRBJ2-7	NA	TGTGCCACCAGTGACCTCCGGGACTCCCACCCGAATAGCTCCTACGAGCAGTACTTC	CATSDLRDSHPNSSYEQYF
TRBV5-4	NA	TRBJ1-1	NA	TGTGCCAGCAGTCAGGGGAGAACTGAAGCTTTCTTT	CASSQGRTEAFF
TRBV28	NA	TRBJ2-5	NA	TGTGCCAGCAGCCCCGGACAGCCCCAAGAGACCCAGTACTTC	CASSPGQPQETQYF
TRBV5-4	TRBD2	TRBJ2-5	NA	TGTGCCAGCAGCCCCACTAGCGGGGGACAAGAGACCCAGTACTTC	CASSPTSGGQETQYF
TRBV11-3	NA	TRBJ2-7	NA	TGTGCCAGCAGCTTAGTGACAGGCTACCTTATCTCCTACGAGCAGTACTTC	CASSLVTGYLISYEQYF
TRBV5-1	NA	TRBJ1-1	NA	TGCGCCAGCAGCTTGGCGCAGGCTATGAACACTGAAGCTTTCTTT	CASSLAQAMNTEAFF
TRBV6-1	NA	TRBJ1-2	NA	TGTGCCAGCAGTGAAATAAACAGCAACTATGGCTACACCTTC	CASSEINSNYGYTF
TRBV7-2	TRBD2	TRBJ2-4	NA	TGTGCCAGCAGCTTAGGGGCGGGAGGAACCAAAAACATTCAGTACTTC	CASSLGAGGTKNIQYF
TRBV5-6	NA	TRBJ1-1	NA	TGTGCCAGCAGCTTGGGGCAGGGGAAGAACACTGAAGCTTTCTTT	CASSLGQGKNTEAFF
TRBV7-6	NA	TRBJ2-2	NA	TGTGCCAGCACCACAGGGACGGCCGGGGAGCTGTTTTTT	CASTTGTAGELFF
TRBV6-4	TRBD1	TRBJ2-2	NA	TGTGCCAGCAGCCCGGGACAGGGGCTCACCGGGGAGCTGTTTTTT	CASSPGQGLTGELFF
TRBV6-2/TRBV6-3	TRBD1	TRBJ1-5	NA	TGTGCCAGCAGTTCGAGACAGGGAAGCAATCAGCCCCAGCATTTT	CASSSRQGSNQPQHF
TRBV29-1	NA	TRBJ1-5	NA	TGCAGCGTAATCGTCACAGCTAATCAGCCCCAGCATTTT	CSVIVTANQPQHF
TRBV30	TRBD1	TRBJ2-7	few	TGTGCCTGGAGTACCGGGACAGGGAGGTACGAGCAGTACTTC	CAWSTGTGRYEQYF
TRBV2	NA	TRBJ2-1	NA	TGTGCCAGCAGATCTGAGGGCGGGTGGCAGTTCTTC	CASRSEGGWQFF
TRBV11-3	TRBD1	TRBJ1-2	NA	TGTGCCAGCAGCTACGTCGGACAGGGCTCTAACTATGGCTACACCTTC	CASSYVGQGSNYGYTF
TRBV25-1	TRBD2	TRBJ2-5	few	TGTGCCAGCGGGGCTAGCGGGGGCCAAGAGACCCAGTACTTC	CASGASGGQETQYF
TRBV6-5	NA	TRBJ2-2	NA	TGTGCCAGCAGCGAGGGTATCACCGGGGAGCTGTTTTTT	CASSEGITGELFF
TRBV7-6	TRBD2	TRBJ2-3	NA	TGTGCCAGCAGCTCCTGGACTAGCGGGAGGACAGATACGCAGTATTTT	CASSSWTSGRTDTQYF
TRBV6-5	TRBD1	TRBJ2-3	NA	TGTGCCAGCAGCCTGACAGGGGTAGATACGCAGTATTTT	CASSLTGVDTQYF
TRBV11-3	NA	TRBJ2-1	NA	TGTGCCAGCAGCTTCACAGGGAAGAATGAGCAGTTCTTC	CASSFTGKNEQFF
TRBV9	TRBD2	TRBJ2-5	few	TGTGCCAGCAGCGTAGGCGGGGGGTTGGAGACCCAGTACTTC	CASSVGGGLETQYF
TRBV2	TRBD1	TRBJ2-2	NA	TGTGCCAGCAGTGCAAACAGGGGCACCGGGGAGCTGTTTTTT	CASSANRGTGELFF
TRBV7-8	NA	TRBJ1-2	NA	TGTGCCAGCAGCCCCAACAGGGCCAGTTACGGCTACACCTTC	CASSPNRASYGYTF
TRBV25-1	NA	TRBJ2-1	NA	TGTGCCAGCAGTCCCCTAGCATCCTATTCCTACAATGAGCAGTTCTTC	CASSPLASYSYNEQFF
TRBV27	TRBD1	TRBJ1-2	many	TGTGCCAGCAGCTTTAGTGGACTACAGGGGGCGCATGGCTACACCTTC	CASSFSGLQGAHGYTF
TRBV6-1	NA	TRBJ1-5	few	TGTGCCAGCAGCACGGACAGTCAGCCCCAGCATTTT	CASSTDSQPQHF
TRBV28	NA	TRBJ1-2	NA	TGTGCCAGCAGTTTATCTGAGGACTATGGCTACACCTTC	CASSLSEDYGYTF
TRBV15	NA	TRBJ2-4	NA	TGTGCCACCAGCAGAGATGGCAGGGCAGAAAACATTCAGTACTTC	CATSRDGRAENIQYF
TRBV30	TRBD2	TRBJ2-2	NA	TGTGCCTGGAGAATAGCGGGGGCTATGAACACCGGGGAGCTGTTTTTT	CAWRIAGAMNTGELFF
TRBV5-6	TRBD2	TRBJ2-1	NA	TGTGCCAGCAGCTTGAGGGGACTAGCGAGCGATGAGCAGTTCTTC	CASSLRGLASDEQFF
TRBV11-1	NA	TRBJ1-2	NA	TGTGCCAGCAGCTTAGACGGGAACTATGGCTACACCTTC	CASSLDGNYGYTF
TRBV5-1	TRBD2	TRBJ2-1	NA	TGCGCCAGCAGATATAGCGGGAGGGCCACTAATGAGCAGTTCTTC	CASRYSGRATNEQFF
TRBV27	NA	TRBJ1-2	NA	TGTGCCAGCAGTTTATCAGGGAGCTATGGCTACACCTTC	CASSLSGSYGYTF
TRBV7-9	TRBD1	TRBJ2-7	NA	TGTGCCAGCAGCGGCGGACAGGCGGACCGAGAGACCGATAGGAGGGAGCAGTACTTC	CASSGGQADRETDRREQYF
TRBV19	TRBD1	TRBJ2-1	NA	TGTGCCAGTAGTATGGGACAGATCAATGAGCAGTTCTTC	CASSMGQINEQFF
TRBV7-6	NA	TRBJ1-1	NA	TGTGCCAGCAGCTTAAAACCAGGGCTCACTGAAGCTTTCTTT	CASSLKPGLTEAFF
TRBV6-5	TRBD2	TRBJ2-1	NA	TGTGCCAGCCGGCGCGGGGGGCGGAATGAGCAGTTCTTC	CASRRGGRNEQFF
TRBV19	TRBD1	TRBJ1-1	NA	TGTGCCAGTAGTATTCTGGTCGGACAGGGGGCTAACACTGAAGCTTTCTTT	CASSILVGQGANTEAFF
TRBV2	TRBD2	TRBJ2-2	NA	TGTGCCAGCAAATCCCTAGCGGAGAACACCGGGGAGCTGTTTTTT	CASKSLAENTGELFF
TRBV5-1	TRBD1	TRBJ1-2	NA	TGCGCCAGCAGCTTGGCGACAGGGCCAAGTACTGCTGGCTACACCTTC	CASSLATGPSTAGYTF
TRBV5-4	NA	TRBJ2-2	NA	TGTGCCAGCAGCTTGGACAGCTACACCGGGGAGCTGTTTTTT	CASSLDSYTGELFF
TRBV28	TRBD1	TRBJ2-7	NA	TGTGCCAGCACCCCGCCCAGGGGGCCGCAGTACTTC	CASTPPRGPQYF
TRBV4-1	TRBD1	TRBJ1-2	NA	TGCGCCAGCAGCCAGAGGGTAGTTGGGGACAGGGAAGGTGGCTACACCTTC	CASSQRVVGDREGGYTF